The source of this T cell receptor beta chain is a study of T cell responses to AZD1222 COVID-19 vaccine (dated by TCRdb to the early 2020s). Background for the entire study: Because spike-specific TCR depth and breadth did not differ between the two schedules, AZD1222 recipients who got a second dose at roughly 4 weeks were pooled with those who got a second dose at roughly 12 weeks. TCR sequencing was performed for roughly 250 trial participants, of whom roughly 200 were given two doses of AZD1222 and around 26 were given two doses of MenACWY control vaccine. Trial participants were enrolled into age subgroups of 18-55, 56-69 and 70-plus years, which contained about 160, 30 and 59 TCR-sequenced participants, respectively. Overall study results and their limits: The vaccine-associated CD4 TCRs covered the entire spike protein, and the dominant responses fell in regions 160-218 and 743-854. Conclusions about previously exposed vaccinees were limited because only six AZD1222 recipients were SARS-CoV-2 seropositive at baseline. Because no day 14 peak-response samples were available, repertoires were characterized only after the peak T cell response. Reportedly, almost half of the unique spike-specific TCRs recognized epitopes lying outside the regions that are mutated in the B.1.351 and B.1.1.7 variants. Spike-specific TCR breadth and depth rose significantly after two AZD1222 doses compared with day 0 and with MenACWY recipients. Most participants were white British and females outnumbered males, and the authors suggested that clonal diversity may have been underestimated. In the small 56-69-year group, the increase in depth fell short of significance, most likely because of low power.

A word on this clone: Which antigen it targets is not known. Base qualities are missing; no much larger clone stands one base away.

The CDR3 regions of human TCRbeta chains were subjected to immunosequencing. Turning to the authors' computational methods: Repertoire TCRs were checked for matches against a reference library of SARS-CoV-2-specific TCRs that had been generated using the MIRA antigen-specificity platform. Breadth was defined as the fraction of unique TCRs that were SARS-CoV-2-associated, and depth was defined as the fraction of total T cells that were SARS-CoV-2-associated. Using the MIRA data, every spike-specific TCR was mapped to the spike region that the TCR reacted to and assigned to either a CD4 or a CD8 class. Log10-transformed breadth and depth values were compared by one-way ANOVA with Sidak's multiple comparisons tests. The source is immuneACCESS, and TCRdb retained only in-frame sequences with V and J called. Part of the clones is not carried over; for the studies checked, unresolved V genes explain less than half of this, and the remainder is unexplained. V and J calls and clone size are copied from that table; D and trimming were computed from the DNA. Counted in this sample were around 80,000 clones; about 88% of them appeared once. Of the sample, around 9.9% falls within the top ten clones.

The cysteine opens and the phenylalanine closes a CDR3 of 13 amino acids. Here the CDR3 DNA is all that survives: 39 bases in frame from base 1. Reading the germline V gene (reference sequence) gives CDR1 MNHEY and CDR2 SMNVEV. Relative to germline, V is missing 3 bases and J is missing 6 bases, with 5 bases of the junction outside any gene match. Reading the label with the study, this specimen's time point is: baseline before first vaccination. Vaccinee samples were obtained from the UK trials COV001 and COV002, which included a single-blind randomized controlled phase 2/3 trial of AZD1222 (ChAdOx1 nCoV-19) in healthy adults. For TCRbeta chain sequencing, PBMC samples from trial participants were taken at day 0 and at day 28 after the second dose.

Recombination connected TRBV27 to TRBJ2-7, and 7 junctional nucleotides match TRBD2. The sequence came from an adult in good health. Specimen: peripheral blood, collected on day 0 of AZD1222 vaccination. The CDR3 is CASSFSGRVEQYF. The sequenced DNA is TGTGCCAGCAGTTTTTCGGGGAGGGTCGAGCAGTACTTC.